The T cell receptor beta chain under discussion was sequenced for a study of blood T cells in healthy people across ages. Whole-study results and caveats: More naive CD4+ cells and higher diversity marked long-lived donors relative to aged donors. Age advanced and TCR beta diversity per million T cells fell, roughly linearly.

A sample-barcoded 5' primer and a J-beta primer mix were used in a second PCR of roughly 7 to 11 cycles. The template-switch adaptor, which had 12 random nucleotides, put a tag on each cDNA molecule. TCRdb called the 5' RACE reads again in MiXCR, with one record for every CDR3 protein. This sample has around 800,000 distinct CDR3 sequences; 40% to 65% occur once, and the top ten carry roughly 40%. This clonotype was detected only once. Its antigen is not known. The ends were cut back, 6 bases at V and 0 bases at J, with 15 bases in the middle. The CDR3 runs to 16 residues. The authors drew around 9.4 milliliters of peripheral blood from each donor.

The J gene is TRBJ1-5, the V gene TRBV12-3 or TRBV12-4, with D perhaps matching TRBD1 (5 bases). This receptor was taken from a man at least 80 years old in good health. What was sequenced was blood. Here the CDR3 DNA reads TGTGCCAGCAGACCCACCACAGGATATAGCAATCAGCCCCAGCATTTT. It encodes CASRPTTGYSNQPQHF.